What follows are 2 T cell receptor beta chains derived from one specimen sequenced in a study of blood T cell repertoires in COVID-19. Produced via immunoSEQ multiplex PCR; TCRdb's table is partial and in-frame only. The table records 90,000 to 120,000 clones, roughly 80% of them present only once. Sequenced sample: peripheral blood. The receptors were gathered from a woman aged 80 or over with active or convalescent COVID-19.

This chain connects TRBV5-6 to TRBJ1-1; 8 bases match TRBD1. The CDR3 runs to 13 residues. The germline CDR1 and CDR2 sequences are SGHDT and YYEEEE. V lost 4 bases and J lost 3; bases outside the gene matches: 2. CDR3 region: CASSAGGYTEAFF. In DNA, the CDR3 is TGTGCCAGCAGCGCAGGGGGCTACACTGAAGCTTTCTTT.

The CDR3 spells CASSPVTSGSYEQYF. In nucleotides, the CDR3 is TGTGCCAGCAGCCCCGTGACTAGCGGGAGTTACGAGCAGTACTTC. J is TRBJ2-7 and V is TRBV3-1 (or the pseudogene TRBV3-2), with 12 positions matching TRBD2. The J segment lost 4 bases and the V segment lost 4 bases, leaving 5 bases of the junction unmatched. Germline V gene sequence: CDR1 LGHDT, CDR2 YNNKEL (reference sequence). The CDR3 runs 15 residues.